This paragraph covers one T cell receptor beta chain sequence. Germline V lookup: CDR1 LGHNA, CDR2 YSLEER. Trimming cost V 4 bases and J 5 bases; bases outside gene matches: 14. The CDR3 has 17 residues. Sample-barcoded 5' priming and a J-beta primer mix drove a second PCR of roughly 6 to 12 cycles. TCRdb used MiXCR to reprocess the 5' RACE reads, holding one entry per CDR3 protein. The profile covers roughly 2 million distinct CDR3 sequences, with 49% appearing a single time and over 2% taken by the ten largest. The data originate from a study of blood T cells in healthy people across ages. Study-level background: There was about one barcoded beta molecule captured by template switching per two T cells.

The chain couples TRBV4-3 to TRBJ2-3; 8 bases line up with TRBD2. The specimen sequenced was blood. This TCR derives from a woman aged 40 to 55 in good health. The CDR3 region is CASSPFLGGEEKDTQYF. As DNA, the CDR3 is TGCGCCAGCAGCCCCTTTCTCGGGGGGGAGGAGAAAGATACGCAGTATTTT.